The next 7 T cell receptor beta chains were all read from a single sample in a study of Graves' ophthalmopathy and Graves' hyperthyroidism. CDR3 regions of TCR beta were amplified from RNA transcripts. The workflow started with a first-round RT-PCR run with HTBI primers and then moved on to a second-round multiplex PCR. From the multiplex PCR reads, TCRdb called clonotypes with MiXCR, one entry per CDR3 protein. The table has 400,000 or so distinct CDR3 sequences, about 16% seen once; the top ten hold roughly 7%. The specimen sequenced was peripheral blood. All receptors come from a woman younger than 35 with stable Graves' hyperthyroidism.

This clonotype was seen at least ten times. The chain employs TRBV6-2 or TRBV6-3 and TRBJ2-7; no firm D call. The germline V gene encodes CDR1 MNHEY and CDR2 SVGEGT. V was cut by 4 bases and J by 2 bases, with 12 bases left in between. This CDR3 contains 14 residues. The DNA for the CDR3 is TGTGCCAGCAGTTTAGGCCTAACTACCTACGAGCAGTACTTC. Translation: CASSLGLTTYEQYF.

This clonotype was detected ten times or more. V gene TRBV27 combines with J gene TRBJ2-7; D is perhaps TRBD1 (6 bases). V dropped 7 bases and J dropped 0 bases, with 16 bases sitting between them. This CDR3 has 15 residues. The germline V gene has CDR1 MNHEY and CDR2 SMNVEV (reference sequence). The CDR3 DNA follows: TGTGCCAGCATTGGGAAACGGGACATCTCCTACGAGCAGTACTTC. Translating gives CASIGKRDISYEQYF.

This clonotype was seen many times. The V gene is TRBV12-3 or TRBV12-4, the J gene TRBJ1-5; D not certain. The CDR3 consists of 12 residues. The V end lost 4 bases, the J end lost 4 bases, and 5 bases lay between the germline ends. CDR3 region: CASSSINQPQHF. The CDR3 region has the DNA TGTGCCAGCAGTTCGATTAATCAGCCCCAGCATTTT.

The table lists this clonotype with many counts. The chain uses TRBV10-1 and TRBJ2-2; D is perhaps TRBD1 (5 bases). V lost 0 bases and J lost 1, with 21 bases in between. The CDR3 extends over 20 amino acids. The germline V gene has CDR1 WNHNN and CDR2 SYGVQD (reference sequence). CDR3 DNA: TGCGCCAGCAGTGAGTCGATAAATAGAACGGGCAGGGTGAACACCGGGGAGCTGTTTTTT. Protein product: CASSESINRTGRVNTGELFF.

This clonotype was seen ten or more times. The chain employs TRBV6-1 and TRBJ1-2; a possible D gene is TRBD1 (5 bases). This CDR3 is 16 amino acids long. Germline V gives CDR1 MNHNS, CDR2 SASEGT. Trimming took off 6 bases at V and 4 bases at J, with 21 bases between the two ends. The CDR3 loop is CASSPQFPGRTYGYTF. The CDR3 DNA reads TGTGCCAGCAGCCCCCAATTTCCGGGACGTACCTATGGCTACACCTTC.

This clonotype was seen ten or more times. V gene TRBV6-5 combines with J gene TRBJ2-2; D is ambiguous. The CDR3 contains 14 residues. With 0 bases removed from V and 2 bases from J, the gap between germline ends came to 4 bases. Germline CDR1 and CDR2: MNHEY and SVGAGI. The chain's CDR3 is CASSYSGNTGELFF. The DNA for the CDR3 is TGTGCCAGCAGTTACTCAGGAAACACCGGGGAGCTGTTTTTT.

The sample holds many counts of this clonotype. The chain has TRBV5-1 and TRBJ1-5, with 9 bases fitting TRBD1. V lost 4 bases, J lost 3 bases, and 8 bases stayed unmatched. The CDR3 extends over 16 amino acids. Looked up from germline, CDR1 is SGHRS and CDR2 is YFSETQ. The CDR3 region has the DNA TGCGCCAGCAGCATCGGGACAGGGTTGAACAATCAGCCCCAGCATTTT. This translates into CASSIGTGLNNQPQHF.